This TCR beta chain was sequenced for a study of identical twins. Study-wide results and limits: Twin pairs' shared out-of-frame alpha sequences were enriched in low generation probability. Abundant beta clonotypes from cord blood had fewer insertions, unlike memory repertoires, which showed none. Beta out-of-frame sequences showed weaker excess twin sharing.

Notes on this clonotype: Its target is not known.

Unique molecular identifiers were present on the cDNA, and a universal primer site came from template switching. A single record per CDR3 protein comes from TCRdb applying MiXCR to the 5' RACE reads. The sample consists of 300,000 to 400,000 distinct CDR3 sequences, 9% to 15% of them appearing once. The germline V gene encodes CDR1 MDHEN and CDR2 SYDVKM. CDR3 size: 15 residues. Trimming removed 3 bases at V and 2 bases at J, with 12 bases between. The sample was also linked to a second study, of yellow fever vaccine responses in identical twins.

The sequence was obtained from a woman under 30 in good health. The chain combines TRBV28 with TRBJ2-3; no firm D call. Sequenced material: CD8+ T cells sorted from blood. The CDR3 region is CASSLPPRFTDTQYF. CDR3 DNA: TGTGCCAGCAGTTTGCCCCCGAGGTTCACAGATACGCAGTATTTT.